One sample yielded the 10 T cell receptor beta chains listed below, sequenced in a study of blood T cell repertoires in COVID-19. The data were produced by immunoSEQ multiplex PCR, yet TCRdb's version contains in-frame clones alone and is incomplete. The top ten clones hold roughly 13% of a sample with 200,000 to 250,000 clones, around 81% of them seen once. Sequencing input: peripheral blood. The source of these receptors is a human donor in a cohort sampled during active COVID-19.

This clone was seen only once. The chain joins TRBV5-1 to TRBJ1-1; D gene uncertain. Trimming removed 3 bases from V and 0 bases from J, with 15 bases in between. The CDR3 is made up of 16 amino acids. Germline loops: CDR1 SGHRS, CDR2 YFSETQ. This CDR3 reads CASSSVYGRLNTEAFF. CDR3 DNA: TGCGCCAGCAGCTCAGTCTATGGGCGTTTGAACACTGAAGCTTTCTTT.

V and J are TRBV18 and TRBJ2-1, with 8 bases lining up with TRBD2. After removal of 4 bases from V and 5 bases from J, the junction contained 1 base not matched to a gene. The germline gives CDR1 KGHSH, CDR2 LQKENI. The CDR3 loop spans 13 amino acids. The CDR3 nucleotides read TGTGCCAGCTCACGGGGACTAGACAATGAGCAGTTCTTC. It encodes CASSRGLDNEQFF.

The chain links TRBV6-5 to TRBJ2-2, with D uncertain. Looked up from germline, CDR1 is MNHEY and CDR2 is SVGAGI. The CDR3 is made up of 11 amino acids. Trimming left V 10 bases short and J 6 bases short, with 9 bases between. The CDR3 DNA follows: TGTGCCACCGACTTCGCCGGGGAGCTGTTTTTT. Its protein is CATDFAGELFF.

The chain combines TRBV15 with TRBJ2-1; D uncertain. Germline lookup yields CDR1 LNHNV and CDR2 YYDKDF (reference sequence). The V gene lost 0 bases and the J gene lost 7 bases, with 7 bases spanning the gap. The CDR3 contains 13 residues. The CDR3 sequence is CATSRDRVNEQFF. The CDR3 nucleotides read TGTGCCACCAGCAGAGATCGGGTTAATGAGCAGTTCTTC.

The genes are TRBV19 and TRBJ2-1; D not resolved. The CDR3 extends over 12 amino acids. V lost 7 bases, J lost 5 bases, and 9 bases lay in between. Germline V lookup: CDR1 LNHDA, CDR2 SQIVND (reference sequence). The CDR3: CASNSGDNEQFF. In DNA, the CDR3 is TGTGCCAGTAACTCAGGCGACAATGAGCAGTTCTTC.

The CDR3 sequence: CASSAYSGANVLTF. DNA of the CDR3: TGTGCCAGCAGCGCGTACTCTGGGGCCAACGTCCTGACTTTC. This chain uses TRBV9 with TRBJ2-6; no clear D. The ends were cut back, 3 bases at V and 0 bases at J, with 4 bases in the middle. CDR1 and CDR2 from the germline V gene are SGDLS and YYNGEE. This CDR3 has 14 amino acids.

V and J are TRBV6-5 and TRBJ2-7; the match to TRBD2 covers 10 bases. Losses at the gene ends were 4 bases for V and 4 bases for J; bases not matched to a gene: 7. The CDR3 runs 15 residues. The V gene's germline CDR1 is MNHEY and CDR2 SVGAGI. The CDR3 DNA sequence: TGTGCCAGCAGTTCTCTAGCGGGAGTCAAGTACGAGCAGTACTTC. Translation gives CASSSLAGVKYEQYF.

This sequence joins TRBV6-5 and TRBJ1-3, with 8 nucleotides matching TRBD1. Germline V lookup: CDR1 MNHEY, CDR2 SVGAGI. Trimming removed 4 bases from V and 2 bases from J; junction bases left unmatched: 7. This CDR3 has 16 residues. The CDR3 region is CASSLSDRGPGNTIYF. CDR3 DNA: TGTGCCAGCAGTTTAAGCGACAGGGGACCTGGAAACACCATATATTTT.

The chain uses TRBV7-2 and TRBJ1-2; 8 positions agree with TRBD1. V was pared by 6 bases and J by 8 bases, with 8 bases of the junction left unmatched. This CDR3 comprises 13 residues. The V gene's germline CDR1 is SGHTA and CDR2 FQGNSA. CDR3 amino acids: CASSIPRGRGYTF. The CDR3 coding sequence is TGTGCCAGCAGTATCCCCAGGGGGCGAGGCTACACCTTC.

V is TRBV7-2 and J is TRBJ2-3; 7 bases match TRBD2. The CDR3 is 12 residues long. Per the germline V gene, CDR1 is SGHTA and CDR2 is FQGNSA. Trimming removed 1 base from V and 12 bases from J; junction bases left unmatched: 4. Here the CDR3 reads CASSLVRGSQYF. The CDR3 nucleotides are TGTGCCAGCAGCTTAGTGCGGGGGAGTCAGTATTTT.